Listed here is a single T cell receptor (beta chain). What it recognizes is unknown. The sample comes from a study of shared clonotypes between healthy human individuals. As for the study in general: Per donor, CD8 memory used one plate, CD8 naive used two, CD4 memory used three and CD4 naive used three. Whole-study findings and limits: Having only a few donors restricted how much genetic and exposure-history diversity was captured.

V lost 6 bases and J lost 4, with 12 bases in between. The CDR3 is 13 residues long. The germline CDR1 and CDR2 sequences are SEHNR and FQNEAQ (reference sequence). The study drew all its donors from Caucasian adults living in Nashville, Tennessee. Once extracted for a subset, genomic DNA was divided evenly among several immunoSEQ plates. Here immunoSEQ multiplex PCR was the method, and the copy in TCRdb shows in-frame clones only, minus some. The profile shows roughly 700,000 clones, roughly 70% of them singletons. This clonotype originated in a woman in her twenties or thirties in good health. The chain recombines TRBV7-9 with TRBJ1-1; D gene uncertain. Material: memory CD4+ T cells sorted from blood. Subset specified: CD45RA-negative fraction. CDR3 sequence reads: CASSLYGSTEAFF. The CDR3 DNA reads TGTGCCAGCAGTCTGTACGGGAGCACTGAAGCTTTCTTT.